One and the same sample provided the 8 T cell receptor beta chains below, sequenced in a study of patients and donors after allogeneic stem cell transplantation. TCRdb re-called the RT-PCR reads with MiXCR, one entry per CDR3 protein. The table records approximately 150,000 distinct CDR3 sequences, around 30% of them present only once. What was sequenced was blood, either unsorted or a sorted T cell fraction (not recorded which). These receptor sequences come from a human donor who was either an allogeneic HSCT recipient or a stem cell or donor lymphocyte infusion donor (not recorded which). It is not recorded whose cells these are; they may come from a transplant donor.

The chain uses TRBV24-1 and TRBJ1-2; D is ambiguous. The CDR3 has 11 residues. CDR1 is KGHDR, CDR2 SFDVKD, per germline. Trimming cost V 8 bases and J 8 bases, with 11 bases left between them. The CDR3: CATNQKVGYTF. The CDR3 bases are TGTGCCACCAACCAAAAAGTCGGCTACACCTTC.

At least ten counts were recorded for this clonotype. The gene calls are TRBV6-5 and TRBJ1-2; D is perhaps TRBD1 (6 bases). The CDR3 has 15 residues. CDR1 is MNHEY, CDR2 SVGAGI, per germline. Between the trimmed V and J ends, which lost 0 bases and 4 bases, there was a span of 12 bases. CDR3 amino acids: CASSYSRGAGYGYTF. Here the CDR3 DNA reads TGTGCCAGCAGTTACTCCCGGGGGGCGGGCTATGGCTACACCTTC.

As DNA, the CDR3 is TGCAGTGCTAGGGTAAATAGCGGGCTCCTGGCTACGCAGTATTTT. Residues: CSARVNSGLLATQYF. The chain employs TRBV20-1 and TRBJ2-3; 7 bases align to TRBD2. The CDR3 runs to 15 residues. Per germline, CDR1 DFQATT and CDR2 SNEGSKA (reference sequence). J was trimmed by 8 bases and V by 3 bases; bases with no gene match: 14.

The chain carries TRBV6-5 and TRBJ2-5, with TRBD1 matching 10 bases. The length of the CDR3 is 14 residues. Germline V CDR1 and CDR2: MNHEY, SVGAGI. Trimming took 7 bases from V and 5 from J; bases not matched to a gene: 7. Written as DNA, the CDR3 is TGTGCCAGCACCCGGGACAGGGGTTGGGAGACCCAGTACTTC. Residues: CASTRDRGWETQYF.

V gene TRBV7-9 combines with J gene TRBJ2-5; no definite D call. This CDR3 contains 13 residues. Germline loops: CDR1 SEHNR, CDR2 FQNEAQ (reference sequence). V was trimmed by 3 bases and J by 5 bases, leaving 10 bases between them. This chain's CDR3 is CASSLGGWETQYF. The CDR3 coding sequence is TGTGCCAGCAGCTTGGGCGGTTGGGAGACCCAGTACTTC.

This clonotype was recorded many times. The chain is built from TRBV5-6 and TRBJ1-1; the D is unclear. Germline CDR1 is SGHDT and CDR2 is YYEEEE. Trimming removed 4 bases at V and 2 bases at J, with 9 bases between. This CDR3 has 13 amino acids. The DNA of the CDR3 is TGTGCCAGCAGCCAGCAGGTAAACACTGAAGCTTTCTTT. Translated: CASSQQVNTEAFF.

The V gene is TRBV20-1, the J gene TRBJ2-7; 7 bases match TRBD2. Germline lookup yields CDR1 DFQATT and CDR2 SNEGSKA (reference sequence). The CDR3 is 12 residues long. Trimming at V came to 1 base and at J to 6 bases, leaving 3 bases not matched to a gene. CDR3 bases: TGCAGTGCTAGAGGGGGAGGGCCCGAGCAGTACTTC. Its protein is CSARGGGPEQYF.

CDR3 nucleotides: TGTGCCAGCAGTTTTCGTGGGACAGGGGTTTATTACGAGCAGTACTTC. Amino acids: CASSFRGTGVYYEQYF. The chain is built from TRBV28 and TRBJ2-7; 10 nucleotides line up with TRBD1. The CDR3 has 16 amino acids. CDR1 and CDR2 from the germline V gene are MDHEN and SYDVKM. V lost 3 bases to trimming and J lost 4 bases; unmatched junction nucleotides: 9.